The sequence of this TCR beta chain was determined in a study of T cell responses to AZD1222 COVID-19 vaccine. The germline CDR1 and CDR2 sequences are SGHTA and FQGTGA. V was clipped by 3 bases and J by 9 bases; unmatched bases: 11. The CDR3 length is 15 residues. Some clones are missing from TCRdb's copy, which holds only in-frame ones; the method was immunoSEQ multiplex PCR. This sample has around 140,000 clones, with 85% to 95% found just once. Sequencing used peripheral blood, obtained on day 0 of AZD1222 vaccination. The TCR was taken from an adult in good health. The V call is TRBV7-3, the J call TRBJ2-1, with TRBD2 matching 7 bases. DNA for the CDR3: TGTGCCAGCAGCTTCGCAACCGGGACTATCAGTGAGCAGTTCTTC. It codes for CASSFATGTISEQFF.